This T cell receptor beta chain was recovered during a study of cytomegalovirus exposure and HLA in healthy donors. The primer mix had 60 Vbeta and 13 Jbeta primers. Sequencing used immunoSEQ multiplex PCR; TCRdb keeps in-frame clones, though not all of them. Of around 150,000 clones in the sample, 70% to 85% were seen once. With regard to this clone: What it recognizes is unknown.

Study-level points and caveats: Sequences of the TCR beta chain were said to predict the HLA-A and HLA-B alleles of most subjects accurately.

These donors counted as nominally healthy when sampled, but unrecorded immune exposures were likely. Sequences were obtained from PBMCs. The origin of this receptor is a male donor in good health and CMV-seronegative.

The CDR3 protein is CASSQEMAAFTDTQYF. CDR3 coding DNA: TGCGCCAGCAGCCAAGAAATGGCAGCGTTCACAGATACGCAGTATTTT. J is TRBJ2-3 and V is TRBV4-3; D is ambiguous. The germline CDR1 and CDR2 sequences are LGHNA and YSLEER. The CDR3 extends over 16 amino acids. Trimming pared 0 bases from V and 2 bases from J, leaving 12 bases between.